This T cell receptor (beta chain) was documented in a study of T-cell reconstitution after alpha-beta-depleted transplantation in children listed by TCRdb under 2016. The study in broad terms: The study quantitatively tracked T-cell immune reconstitution after TCRalphabeta/CD19-depleted allogeneic hematopoietic cell transplantation in children using TCR repertoire profiling.

Points on this clonotype: It has no known antigen specificity. Base-call qualities are not available, and no considerably larger clone is one nucleotide away.

Library prep was done by PCR. The instrument given in TCRdb is Illumina HiSeq 2500. TCR library preparation used molecular barcoding, with unique molecular identifiers applied to normalize quantification of the TCRbeta repertoire. The public reads were reprocessed in TCRdb via fastp at Q25 and MiXCR, keeping in-frame beta chains. Entries that share a CDR3 protein sequence are merged under the most common genes and DNA. The sample has about 360,000 distinct CDR3 sequences on record, about an eighth of them singletons. 3.5% to 4.5% of the sample is taken by the ten largest. CDR1 and CDR2, per the germline V gene (reference sequence), are DFQATT and SNEGSKA. The CDR3 measures 15 amino acids from cysteine to phenylalanine. Left in the record is the CDR3 DNA by itself, 45 bases read in frame from the first base. Trimming takes 6 bases off V and 0 bases off J; junction bases not matched to a gene: 6.

The source material was PBMCs, sampled from the stem cell graft. The rearrangement combines TRBV20-1 with TRBJ2-5, with 11 central nucleotides matching TRBD2. This TCR came from a human donor who donated a stem cell graft to a child with Fanconi anemia. The DNA is TGCAGTGCCACCGGGACTAGCGGCAACCAAGAGACCCAGTACTTC. It codes for CSATGTSGNQETQYF.